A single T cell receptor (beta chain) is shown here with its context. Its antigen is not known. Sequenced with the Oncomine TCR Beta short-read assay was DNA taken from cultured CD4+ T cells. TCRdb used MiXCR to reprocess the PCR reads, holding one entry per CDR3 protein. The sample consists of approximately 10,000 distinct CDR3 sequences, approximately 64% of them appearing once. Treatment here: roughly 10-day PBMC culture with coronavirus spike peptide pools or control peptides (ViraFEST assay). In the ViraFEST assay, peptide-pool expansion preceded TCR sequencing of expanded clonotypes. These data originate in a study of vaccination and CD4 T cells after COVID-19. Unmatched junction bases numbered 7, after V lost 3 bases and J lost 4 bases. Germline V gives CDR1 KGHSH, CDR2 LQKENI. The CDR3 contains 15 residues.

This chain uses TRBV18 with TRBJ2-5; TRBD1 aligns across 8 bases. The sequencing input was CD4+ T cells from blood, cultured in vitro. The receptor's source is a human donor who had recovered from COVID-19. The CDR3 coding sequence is TGTGCCAGCTCACCTCAGACAGGGGAGGTAGAGACCCAGTACTTC. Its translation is CASSPQTGEVETQYF. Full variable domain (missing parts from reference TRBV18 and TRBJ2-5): NAGVMQNPRHLVRRRGQEARLRCSPMKGHSHVYWYRQLPEEGLKFMVYLQKENIIDESGMPKERFSAEFPKEGPSILRIQQVVRGDSAAYFCASSPQTGEVETQYFGPGTRLLVL.